Listed here is a single T cell receptor (beta chain). Some clones are missing from TCRdb's copy, which holds only in-frame ones; the method was immunoSEQ multiplex PCR. The sample gives about 160,000 clones, under 96% of which show up once; under 1.2% is in the top ten. This sample was taken from a study of control samples from healthy donors and cancer patients. Trimming shortened V by 0 bases and J by 5 bases, and 5 bases separated the two germline ends. The CDR3 contains 12 residues. Germline-derived CDR1 and CDR2 are MNHNY and SVGAGI (reference sequence). The sample comprised blood. This receptor was taken from a woman in her twenties or thirties in good health. The gene calls are TRBV6-6 and TRBJ2-7; D is ambiguous. CDR3 sequence reads: CASSYSDNEQYF. The CDR3 region has the DNA TGTGCCAGCAGTTACTCTGACAACGAGCAGTACTTC.